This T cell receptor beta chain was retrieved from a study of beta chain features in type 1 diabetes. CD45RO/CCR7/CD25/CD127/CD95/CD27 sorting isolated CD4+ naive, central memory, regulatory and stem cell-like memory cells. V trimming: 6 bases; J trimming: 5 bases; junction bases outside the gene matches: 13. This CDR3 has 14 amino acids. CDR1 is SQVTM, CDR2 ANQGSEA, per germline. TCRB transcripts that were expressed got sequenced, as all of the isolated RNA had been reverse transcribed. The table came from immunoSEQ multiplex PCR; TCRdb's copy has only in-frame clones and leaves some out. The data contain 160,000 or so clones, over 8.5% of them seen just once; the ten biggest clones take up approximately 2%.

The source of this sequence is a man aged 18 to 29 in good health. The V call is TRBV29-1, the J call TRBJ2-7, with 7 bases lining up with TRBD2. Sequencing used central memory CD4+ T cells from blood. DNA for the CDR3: TGCAGCGTGCCCGCTAACTGGGGAGGGGACGAGCAGTACTTC. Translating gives CSVPANWGGDEQYF.